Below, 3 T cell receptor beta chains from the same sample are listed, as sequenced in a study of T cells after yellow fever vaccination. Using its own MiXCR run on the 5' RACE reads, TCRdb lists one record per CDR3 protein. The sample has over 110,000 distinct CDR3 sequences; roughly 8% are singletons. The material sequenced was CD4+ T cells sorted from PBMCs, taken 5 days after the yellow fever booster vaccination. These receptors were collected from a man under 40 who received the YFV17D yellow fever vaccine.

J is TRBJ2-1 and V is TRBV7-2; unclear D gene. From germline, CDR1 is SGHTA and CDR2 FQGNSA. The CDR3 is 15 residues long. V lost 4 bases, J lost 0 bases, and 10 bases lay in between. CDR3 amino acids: CASSYDLVSYNEQFF. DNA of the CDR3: TGTGCCAGCAGCTATGACTTGGTCTCCTACAATGAGCAGTTCTTC.

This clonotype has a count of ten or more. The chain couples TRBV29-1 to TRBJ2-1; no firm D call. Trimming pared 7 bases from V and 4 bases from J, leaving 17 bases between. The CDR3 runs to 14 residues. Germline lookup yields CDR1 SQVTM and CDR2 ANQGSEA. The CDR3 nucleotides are TGCAGCGCAGGACGTGGGCAGGAGTACAATGAGCAGTTCTTC. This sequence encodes CSAGRGQEYNEQFF.

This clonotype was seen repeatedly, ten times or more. This CDR3 reads CASSKLFLRTRDPRYNEQFF. The CDR3 DNA follows: TGTGCCAGCAGCAAACTTTTTTTGCGGACTAGGGACCCTCGATACAATGAGCAGTTCTTC. This chain uses TRBV21-1 with TRBJ2-1; the table gives TRBD2 as D, unverified against the DNA. TRBV21-1 is a pseudogene. The CDR3 contains 20 residues.